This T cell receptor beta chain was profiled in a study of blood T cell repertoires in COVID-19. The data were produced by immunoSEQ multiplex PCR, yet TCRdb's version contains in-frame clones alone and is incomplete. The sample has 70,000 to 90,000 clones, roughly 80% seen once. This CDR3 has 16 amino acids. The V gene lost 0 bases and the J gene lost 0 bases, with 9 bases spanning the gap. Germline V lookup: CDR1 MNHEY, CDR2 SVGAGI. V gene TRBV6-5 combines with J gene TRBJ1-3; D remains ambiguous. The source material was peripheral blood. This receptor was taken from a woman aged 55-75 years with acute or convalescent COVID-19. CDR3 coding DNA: TGTGCCAGCAGTTACTCGAGTCGGGGCTCTGGAAACACCATATATTTT. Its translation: CASSYSSRGSGNTIYF.